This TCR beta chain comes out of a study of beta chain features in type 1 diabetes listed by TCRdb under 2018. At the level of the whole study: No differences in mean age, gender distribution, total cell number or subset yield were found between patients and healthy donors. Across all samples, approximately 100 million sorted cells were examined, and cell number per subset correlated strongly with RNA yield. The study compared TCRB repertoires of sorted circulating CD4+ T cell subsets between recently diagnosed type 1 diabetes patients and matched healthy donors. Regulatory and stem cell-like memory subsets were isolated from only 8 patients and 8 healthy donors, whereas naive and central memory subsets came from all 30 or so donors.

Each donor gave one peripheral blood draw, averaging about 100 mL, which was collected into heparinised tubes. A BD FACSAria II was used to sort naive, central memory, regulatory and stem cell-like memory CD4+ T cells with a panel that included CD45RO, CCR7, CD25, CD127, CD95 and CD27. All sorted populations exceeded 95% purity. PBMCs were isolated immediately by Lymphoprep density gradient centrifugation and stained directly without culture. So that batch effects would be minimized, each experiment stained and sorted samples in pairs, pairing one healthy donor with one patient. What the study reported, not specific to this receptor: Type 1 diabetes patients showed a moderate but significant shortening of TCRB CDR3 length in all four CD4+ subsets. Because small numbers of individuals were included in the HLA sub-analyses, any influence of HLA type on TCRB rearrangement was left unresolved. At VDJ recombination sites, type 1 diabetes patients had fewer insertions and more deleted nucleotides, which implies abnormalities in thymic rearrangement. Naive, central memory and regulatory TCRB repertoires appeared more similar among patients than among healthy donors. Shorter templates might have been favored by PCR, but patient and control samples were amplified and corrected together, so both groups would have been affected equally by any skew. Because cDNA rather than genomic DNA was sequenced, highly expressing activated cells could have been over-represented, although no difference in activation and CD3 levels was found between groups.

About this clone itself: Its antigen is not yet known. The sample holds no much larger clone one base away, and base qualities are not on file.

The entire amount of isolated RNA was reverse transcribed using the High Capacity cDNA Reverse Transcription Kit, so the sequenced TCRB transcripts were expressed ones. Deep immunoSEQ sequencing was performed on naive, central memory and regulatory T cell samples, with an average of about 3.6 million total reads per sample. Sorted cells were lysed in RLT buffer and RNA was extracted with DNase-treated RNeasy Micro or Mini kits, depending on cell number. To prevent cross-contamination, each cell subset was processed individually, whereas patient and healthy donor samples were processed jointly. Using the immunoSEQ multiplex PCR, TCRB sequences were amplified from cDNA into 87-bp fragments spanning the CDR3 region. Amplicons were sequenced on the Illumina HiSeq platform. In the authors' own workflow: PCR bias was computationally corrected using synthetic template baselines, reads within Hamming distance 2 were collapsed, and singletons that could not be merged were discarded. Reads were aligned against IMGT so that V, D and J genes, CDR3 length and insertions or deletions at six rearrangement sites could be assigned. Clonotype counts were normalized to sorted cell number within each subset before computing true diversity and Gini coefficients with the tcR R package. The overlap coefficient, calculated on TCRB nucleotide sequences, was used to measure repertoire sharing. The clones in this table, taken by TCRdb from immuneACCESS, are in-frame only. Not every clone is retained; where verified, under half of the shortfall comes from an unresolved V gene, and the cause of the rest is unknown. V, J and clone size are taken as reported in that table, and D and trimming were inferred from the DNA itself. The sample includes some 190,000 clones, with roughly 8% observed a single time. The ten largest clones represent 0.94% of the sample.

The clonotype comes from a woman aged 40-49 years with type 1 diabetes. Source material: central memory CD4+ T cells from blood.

The nucleotides are TGTGCCAGCAGATTCACGGGGGGGCACACTGAAGCTTTCTTT. This yields the protein CASRFTGGHTEAFF. This receptor chain uses TRBV7-2 and TRBJ1-1; tentative D gene TRBD1, with 6 bases matching. From cysteine to phenylalanine, the CDR3 is 14 amino acids long. Only the CDR3 part of the read is kept: 42 bases, read in frame from the first base. Reading the germline V gene gives CDR1 SGHTA and CDR2 FQGNSA. Relative to germline, V is 6 bases shorter and J is 3 bases shorter, with 14 bases between their ends. The full variable domain, completed from the reference TRBV7-2 and TRBJ1-1 proteins outside the CDR3, reads GAGVSQSPSNKVTEKGKDVELRCDPISGHTALYWYRQSLGQGLEFLIYFQGNSAPDKSGLPSDRFSAERTGGSVSTLTIQRTQQEDSAVYLCASRFTGGHTEAFFGQGTRLTVV.